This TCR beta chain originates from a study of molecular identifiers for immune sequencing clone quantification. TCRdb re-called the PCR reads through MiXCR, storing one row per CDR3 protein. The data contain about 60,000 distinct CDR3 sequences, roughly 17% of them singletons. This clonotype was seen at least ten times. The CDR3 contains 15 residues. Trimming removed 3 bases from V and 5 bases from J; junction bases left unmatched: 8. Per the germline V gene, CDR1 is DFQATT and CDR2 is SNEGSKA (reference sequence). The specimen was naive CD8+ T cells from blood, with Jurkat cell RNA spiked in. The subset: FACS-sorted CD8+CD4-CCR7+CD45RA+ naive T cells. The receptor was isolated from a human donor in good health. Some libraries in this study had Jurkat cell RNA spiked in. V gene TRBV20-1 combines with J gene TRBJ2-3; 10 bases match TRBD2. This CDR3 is CSASILAGGGDTQYF. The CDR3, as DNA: TGCAGTGCTAGTATCTTAGCGGGAGGTGGAGATACGCAGTATTTT.